A selection of T cell receptor beta chains follows, all from one sample in a study of T cells after yellow fever vaccination. TCRdb re-derived calls from the 5' RACE reads in MiXCR, one entry per CDR3 protein. The sample consists of approximately 300,000 distinct CDR3 sequences, around 10% of them appearing once. The sequenced sample was CD4+ T cells sorted from PBMCs, obtained 45 days after the yellow fever booster vaccination. These receptors all stem from a man younger than 35 who received the YFV17D yellow fever vaccine. CDR3s include the opening cysteine and the closing phenylalanine or tryptophan. The D gene is left open where the match is weak. Clone size appears in some rows only: once, few, many, or a class for an expanded clone.

j_call,clone_size,cdr3_length,d_call,v_call,cdr3_aa,cdr3_nt
TRBJ2-1,NA,13,TRBD1,TRBV12-3/TRBV12-4,CASSLDRDREQFF,TGTGCCAGCAGTTTGGACAGGGACAGGGAGCAGTTCTTC
TRBJ2-5,few,15,NA,TRBV5-1,CASSLVGDNQETQYF,TGCGCCAGCAGCTTGGTCGGGGACAACCAAGAGACCCAGTACTTC
TRBJ1-2,many,15,NA,TRBV7-2,CASSLRGGGGYGYTF,TGTGCCAGCAGCTTAAGGGGGGGAGGTGGCTATGGCTACACCTTC
TRBJ2-7,few,12,NA,TRBV27,CASFSLSGEQYF,TGTGCCAGCTTTTCCCTATCGGGGGAGCAGTACTTC
TRBJ2-5,NA,15,NA,TRBV24-1,CATSDTRGSQETQYF,TGTGCCACCAGTGACACCCGGGGGTCCCAAGAGACCCAGTACTTC
TRBJ1-6,NA,15,NA,TRBV4-1,CASSQAWGNGSPLHF,TGCGCCAGCAGCCAAGCCTGGGGTAACGGTTCACCCCTCCACTTT
TRBJ1-2,NA,15,NA,TRBV18,CASSPQTNSNYGYTF,TGTGCCAGCTCACCACAAACTAACTCTAACTATGGCTACACCTTC
TRBJ2-1,NA,15,TRBD1,TRBV18,CASSPFGTEHSEQFF,TGTGCCAGCTCACCATTCGGGACAGAGCATAGTGAGCAGTTCTTC
TRBJ2-2,NA,15,NA,TRBV5-1,CASSTRPQGTGELFF,TGCGCCAGCAGCACCCGGCCCCAGGGCACCGGGGAGCTGTTTTTT
TRBJ2-1,NA,14,TRBD2,TRBV7-2,CASSLERGYNEQFF,TGTGCCAGCAGCTTAGAGCGGGGGTACAATGAGCAGTTCTTC
TRBJ2-5,many,14,NA,TRBV5-1,CASSFTITTETQYF,TGCGCCAGCAGCTTCACCATTACTACGGAGACCCAGTACTTC
TRBJ1-6,few,16,NA,TRBV10-3,CAISEQGGSYNSPLHF,TGTGCCATCTCCGAACAGGGTGGCTCCTATAATTCACCCCTCCACTTT
TRBJ1-1,NA,17,NA,TRBV15,CATSRDPFEGLNTEAFF,TGTGCCACCAGCAGAGATCCTTTCGAGGGGCTGAACACTGAAGCTTTCTTT
TRBJ1-2,many,14,TRBD1,TRBV4-2,CASRHVGQNYGYTF,TGTGCCAGCAGGCATGTGGGACAGAACTATGGCTACACCTTC
TRBJ2-3,few,16,TRBD1,TRBV12-3/TRBV12-4,CASSLDLTGDTDTQYF,TGTGCCAGCAGTTTGGATCTGACAGGGGACACAGATACGCAGTATTTT
TRBJ2-3,NA,14,NA,TRBV7-9,CASSLDGAKDTQYF,TGTGCCAGCAGCTTAGATGGGGCGAAAGATACGCAGTATTTT
TRBJ2-3,NA,14,NA,TRBV29-1,CSVEAGHSTDTQYF,TGCAGCGTTGAAGCTGGACATTCCACAGATACGCAGTATTTT
TRBJ2-1,many,15,NA,TRBV5-1,CASSLEGDSYNEQFF,TGCGCCAGCAGCTTGGAGGGGGACTCCTACAATGAGCAGTTCTTC